This T cell receptor beta chain appears in the sequencing data of a study of response to subunit inactivated influenza vaccine. MiXCR was run by TCRdb on the RT-PCR reads, yielding one entry per CDR3 protein. The sample shows 650,000 to 800,000 distinct CDR3 sequences, approximately 17% of them seen only once. Trimming cost V 0 bases and J 4 bases, with 10 bases left between them. Germline loops: CDR1 GTSNPN, CDR2 SVGIG (reference sequence). This CDR3 contains 14 residues. The source was PBMCs from blood, collected around 5 days after vaccination. This sequence joins TRBV30 and TRBJ1-5, with TRBD1 as a possible D gene (6 bases). The TCR sequence derives from a man aged 45-65 years who received an inactivated influenza vaccine. DNA for the CDR3: TGTGCCTGGAGTGTAAAGGGGGGGAATCAGCCCCAGCATTTT. The encoded protein is CAWSVKGGNQPQHF.